The TCR beta chain described here comes from a study of CD8 T cells in Susac syndrome. The germline gives CDR1 SGHRS, CDR2 YFSETQ. The CDR3 is 18 residues long. J gave up 0 bases and V 4 bases, and 12 bases lay outside the gene matches. Blood CD8+ and CD4+ T cells underwent high-throughput TCR beta sequencing. The control group consisted of healthy donors matched for age and sex. TEMRA cells were FACS-enriched, unlike CD8+ and CD4+ T cells, which were negatively isolated. Random hexamers primed reverse transcription of about 0.5 to 1 ug RNA. Across 54 Vbeta and 13 Jbeta, immunoSEQ multiplex PCR amplified TCR beta CDR3. TCRdb re-analysed the immunoSEQ multiplex PCR reads in MiXCR, keeping a single row per CDR3 protein. Of about 190,000 distinct CDR3 sequences in the sample, approximately 93% were seen once.

The chain carries TRBV5-1 and TRBJ1-3, with 8 nucleotides matching TRBD1. The sequenced sample was CD4+ T cells from PBMCs. This sequence was found in a human donor in good health. CDR3 sequence (DNA): TGCGCCAGCAGCCCACGGACAGGGTTCGGGGGCTCTGGAAACACCATATATTTT. It is translated as CASSPRTGFGGSGNTIYF.